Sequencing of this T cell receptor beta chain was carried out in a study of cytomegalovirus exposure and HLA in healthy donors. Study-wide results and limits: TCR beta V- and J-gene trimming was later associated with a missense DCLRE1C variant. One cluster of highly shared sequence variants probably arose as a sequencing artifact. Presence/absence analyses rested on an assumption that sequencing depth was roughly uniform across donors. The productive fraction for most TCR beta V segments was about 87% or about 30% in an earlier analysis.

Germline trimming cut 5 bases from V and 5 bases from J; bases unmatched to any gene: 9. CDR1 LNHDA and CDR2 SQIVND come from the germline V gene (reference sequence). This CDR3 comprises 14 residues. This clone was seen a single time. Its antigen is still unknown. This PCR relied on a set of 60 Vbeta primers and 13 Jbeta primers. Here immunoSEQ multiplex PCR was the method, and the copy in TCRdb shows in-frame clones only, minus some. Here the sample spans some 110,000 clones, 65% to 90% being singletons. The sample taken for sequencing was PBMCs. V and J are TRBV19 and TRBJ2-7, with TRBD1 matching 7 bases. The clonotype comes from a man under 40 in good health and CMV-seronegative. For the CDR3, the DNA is TGTGCCAGTAGTCTTCAGACAGGGATCCACGAGCAGTACTTC. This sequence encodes CASSLQTGIHEQYF.